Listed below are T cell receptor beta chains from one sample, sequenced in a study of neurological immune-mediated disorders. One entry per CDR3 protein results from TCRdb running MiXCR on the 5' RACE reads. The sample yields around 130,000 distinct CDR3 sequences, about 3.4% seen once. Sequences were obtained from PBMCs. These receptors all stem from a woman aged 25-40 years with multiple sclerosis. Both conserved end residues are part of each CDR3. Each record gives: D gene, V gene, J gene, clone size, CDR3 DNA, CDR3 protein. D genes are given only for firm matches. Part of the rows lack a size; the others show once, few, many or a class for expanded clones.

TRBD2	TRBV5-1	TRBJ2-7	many	TGCGCCAGCAGTACTTCACCCGGGACTAGCGCCTACGAGCAGTACTTC	CASSTSPGTSAYEQYF
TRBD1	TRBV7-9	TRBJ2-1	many	TGTGCCAGCAGCGTAGTGTCCGGGACAGGGTCCAATGAGCAGTTCTTC	CASSVVSGTGSNEQFF
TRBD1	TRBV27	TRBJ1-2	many	TGTGCCAGCAGTTTGGGACAGCTGAACCCTAACTATGGCTACACCTTC	CASSLGQLNPNYGYTF
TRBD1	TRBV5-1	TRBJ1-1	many	TGCGCCAGCAGCATTGACAGGGGGACTGAAGCTTTCTTT	CASSIDRGTEAFF
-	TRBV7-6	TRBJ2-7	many	TGTGCCAGCAGCTTAGAAACGGATTCCTACGAGCAGTACTTC	CASSLETDSYEQYF
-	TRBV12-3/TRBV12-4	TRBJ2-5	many	TGTGCCAGCAGGCCCGGACAGAACCAAGAGACCCAGTACTTC	CASRPGQNQETQYF
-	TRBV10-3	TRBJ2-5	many	TGTGCCATCAGTTTGGATTTACAAGAGACCCAGTACTTC	CAISLDLQETQYF
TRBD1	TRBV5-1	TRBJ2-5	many	TGCGCCAGCAGCTGGGGACAGGGAGGAGGGCGAGAGACCCAGTACTTC	CASSWGQGGGRETQYF
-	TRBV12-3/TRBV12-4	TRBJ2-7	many	TGTGCCAGCAGTCCAAGCGTCACCTACGAGCAGTACTTC	CASSPSVTYEQYF
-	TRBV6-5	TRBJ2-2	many	TGTGCCAGCAGTTTTAGGCCTCTTCTCACCGGGGAGCTGTTTTTT	CASSFRPLLTGELFF
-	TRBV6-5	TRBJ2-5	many	TGTGCCAGCAGTTACTCGATGTCTTCAGCCCTTATGGAGACCCAGTACTTC	CASSYSMSSALMETQYF
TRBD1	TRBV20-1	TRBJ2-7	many	TGCAGTGCTCGACCTCCGGGACAGGGCTACGAGCAGTACTTC	CSARPPGQGYEQYF
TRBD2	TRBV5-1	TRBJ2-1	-	TGCGCCAGTAGACTAGCAGGCGCCAGCTCCTACAATGAGCAGTTCTTC	CASRLAGASSYNEQFF
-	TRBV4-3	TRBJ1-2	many	TGCGCCAGCAGCCCCGGACGTACTATTAACTATGGCTACACCTTC	CASSPGRTINYGYTF
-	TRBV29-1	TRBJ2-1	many	TGCAGCGTTCGGGGCTACAATGAGCAGTTCTTC	CSVRGYNEQFF
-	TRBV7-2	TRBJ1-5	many	TGTGCCAGCAGGCGACAGGCGGGCCAGCCCCAGCATTTT	CASRRQAGQPQHF
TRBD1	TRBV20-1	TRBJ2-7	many	TGCAGTGCTAGGGCCGGACAGGTAGCTTACGAGCAGTACTTC	CSARAGQVAYEQYF
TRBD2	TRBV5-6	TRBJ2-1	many	TGTGCCAGCAGCTTGGGCCTAGCGGTCAATGAGCAGTTCTTC	CASSLGLAVNEQFF
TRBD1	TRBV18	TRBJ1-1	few	TGTGCCAGCTCACCCCAGGGGGGTGAAGCTTTCTTT	CASSPQGGEAFF
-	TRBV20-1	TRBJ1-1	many	TGCAGTGCTAGAACGGGTGGGGGGGTGAACACTGAAGCTTTCTTT	CSARTGGGVNTEAFF
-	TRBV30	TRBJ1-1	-	TGTGCCTGGAGCCTAGGCTTGAACACTGAAGCTTTCTTT	CAWSLGLNTEAFF
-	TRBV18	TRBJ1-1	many	TGTGCCAGCTCACCACAGGACCAGAACACTGAAGCTTTCTTT	CASSPQDQNTEAFF
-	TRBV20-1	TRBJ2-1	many	TGCAGTGCTTTTACCTCCAATGAGCAGTTCTTC	CSAFTSNEQFF
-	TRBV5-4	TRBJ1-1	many	TGTGCCAAGAAACGGACGGAGAACACTGAAGCTTTCTTT	CAKKRTENTEAFF
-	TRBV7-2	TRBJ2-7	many	TGTGCCAGCAGCCGTTTGGGGGGCCTTCGGGCCGAGCAGTACTTC	CASSRLGGLRAEQYF
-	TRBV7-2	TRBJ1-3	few	TGTGCCAGCAGCCCTCGCCGACAATCAGGGTCTGGAAACACCATATATTTT	CASSPRRQSGSGNTIYF
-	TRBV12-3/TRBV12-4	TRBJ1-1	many	TGTGCCAGCAGTTTGCGCGGGACTCTAAACACTGAAGCTTTCTTT	CASSLRGTLNTEAFF
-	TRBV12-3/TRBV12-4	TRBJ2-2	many	TGTGCCAGCAAAATTGTCGGACTCTCAAACACCGGGGAGCTGTTTTTT	CASKIVGLSNTGELFF
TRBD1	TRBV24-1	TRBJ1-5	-	TGTGCCACCTCGACAGGGGGTTTTAATCAGCCCCAGCATTTT	CATSTGGFNQPQHF
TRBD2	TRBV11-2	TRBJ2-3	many	TGTGCCAGCAGCTTCCTGACTAGCGCGAGCACAGATACGCAGTATTTT	CASSFLTSASTDTQYF
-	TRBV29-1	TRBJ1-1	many	TGCAGCGTTGATACGGGTGGGGCAGGGATGAACACTGAAGCTTTCTTT	CSVDTGGAGMNTEAFF
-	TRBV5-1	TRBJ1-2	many	TGCGCCAGCAGGGAAGGGCGCTCGAACTATGGCTACACCTTC	CASREGRSNYGYTF
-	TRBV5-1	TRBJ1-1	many	TGCGCCAGCATCGGGGGATTTGGGGCTTTCTTT	CASIGGFGAFF
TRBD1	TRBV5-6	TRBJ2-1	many	TGTGCCAGCAGCTATACAAAATTGACAGGGACAAGATTATTC	CASSYTKLTGTRLF
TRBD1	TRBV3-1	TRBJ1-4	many	TGTGCCAGCAGCCATCAAGGGGACAGCGGGCTGTTTTTT	CASSHQGDSGLFF
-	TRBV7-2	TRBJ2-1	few	TGTGCCAGCAGCCACAGGGCCCCCTACAATGAGCAGTTCTTC	CASSHRAPYNEQFF
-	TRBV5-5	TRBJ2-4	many	TGTGCCAGCAGCTTGGGGGTAGCCAAAAACATTCAGTACTTC	CASSLGVAKNIQYF